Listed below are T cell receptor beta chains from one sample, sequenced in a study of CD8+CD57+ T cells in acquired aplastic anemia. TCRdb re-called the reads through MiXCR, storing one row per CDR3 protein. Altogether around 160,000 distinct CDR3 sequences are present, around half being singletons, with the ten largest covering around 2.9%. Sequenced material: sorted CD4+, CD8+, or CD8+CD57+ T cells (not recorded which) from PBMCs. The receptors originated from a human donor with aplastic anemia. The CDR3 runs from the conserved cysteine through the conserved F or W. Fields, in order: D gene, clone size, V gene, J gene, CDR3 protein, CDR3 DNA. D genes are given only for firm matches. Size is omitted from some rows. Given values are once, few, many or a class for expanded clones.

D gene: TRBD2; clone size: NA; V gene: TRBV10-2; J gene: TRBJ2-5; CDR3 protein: CASSSGTSGGTPQETQYF; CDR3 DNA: TGCGCCAGCAGTTCCGGGACTAGCGGGGGAACACCACAAGAGACCCAGTACTTC
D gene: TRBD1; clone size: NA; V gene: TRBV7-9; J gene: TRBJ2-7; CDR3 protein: CASTTGTATYEQYF; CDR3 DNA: TGTGCCAGCACCACAGGGACAGCAACTTACGAGCAGTACTTC
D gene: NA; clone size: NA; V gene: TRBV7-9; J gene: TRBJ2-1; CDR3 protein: CASSRGREQFF; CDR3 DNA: TGTGCCAGCAGCCGGGGGCGGGAGCAGTTCTTC
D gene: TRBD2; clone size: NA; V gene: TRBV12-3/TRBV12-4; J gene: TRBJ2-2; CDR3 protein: CASTSRLAGVGGGTGELFF; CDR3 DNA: TGTGCCAGCACCAGCCGACTAGCGGGAGTTGGTGGGGGCACCGGGGAGCTGTTTTTT
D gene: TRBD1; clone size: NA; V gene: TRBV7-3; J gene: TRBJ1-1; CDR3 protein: CASSLTGTGGSSTEAFF; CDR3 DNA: TGTGCCAGCAGCTTAACCGGGACAGGGGGATCGTCCACTGAAGCTTTCTTT
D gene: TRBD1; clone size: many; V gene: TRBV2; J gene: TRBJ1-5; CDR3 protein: CASSDLGGGVKPQHF; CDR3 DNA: TGTGCCAGCAGTGATCTCGGAGGGGGCGTGAAGCCCCAGCATTTT
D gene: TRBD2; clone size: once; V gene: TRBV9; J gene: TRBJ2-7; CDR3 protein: CASSVAGSGAYEQYF; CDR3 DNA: TGTGCCAGCAGCGTAGCGGGTAGCGGGGCCTACGAGCAGTACTTC
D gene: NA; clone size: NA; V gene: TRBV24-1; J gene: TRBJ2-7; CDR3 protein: CATSTRTDHEQYF; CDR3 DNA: TGTGCCACCAGTACTAGAACGGATCACGAGCAGTACTTC
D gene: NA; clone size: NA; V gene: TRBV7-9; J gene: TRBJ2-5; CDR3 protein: CASSPKEDIRGAQYF; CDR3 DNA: TGTGCCAGCAGCCCCAAGGAGGACATCCGAGGAGCCCAGTACTTC
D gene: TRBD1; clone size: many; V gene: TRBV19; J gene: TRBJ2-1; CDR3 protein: CASSKGAEYNEQFF; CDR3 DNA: TGTGCCAGTAGTAAGGGGGCGGAATACAATGAGCAGTTCTTC
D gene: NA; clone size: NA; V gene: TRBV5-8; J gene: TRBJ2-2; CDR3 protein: CASSIRGGVGTGELFF; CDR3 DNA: TGTGCCAGCAGCATCAGGGGAGGGGTGGGCACCGGGGAGCTGTTTTTT
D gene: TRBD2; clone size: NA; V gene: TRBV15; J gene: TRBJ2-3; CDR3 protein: CATSRVRRGGTDTQYF; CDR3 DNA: TGTGCCACCAGCAGAGTGAGGCGGGGGGGCACAGATACGCAGTATTTT
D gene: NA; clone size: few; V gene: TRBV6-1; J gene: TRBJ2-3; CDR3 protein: CASSPRGAAASTDTQYF; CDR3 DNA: TGTGCCAGCAGTCCCCGAGGGGCAGCGGCCAGCACAGATACGCAGTATTTT
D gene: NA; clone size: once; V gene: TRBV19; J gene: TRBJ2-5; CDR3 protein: CASSMNRLGTQYF; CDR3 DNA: TGTGCCAGTAGTATGAACAGGTTAGGGACCCAGTACTTC
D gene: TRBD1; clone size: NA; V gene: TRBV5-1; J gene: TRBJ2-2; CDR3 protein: CASRSGTGWSAGELFF; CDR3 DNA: TGCGCCAGCAGATCCGGGACAGGGTGGTCTGCCGGGGAGCTGTTTTTT
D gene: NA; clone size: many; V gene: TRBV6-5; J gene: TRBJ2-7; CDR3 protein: CASRTETYEQYF; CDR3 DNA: TGTGCCAGCAGAACAGAAACCTACGAGCAGTACTTC
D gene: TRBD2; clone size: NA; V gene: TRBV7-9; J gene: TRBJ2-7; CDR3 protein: CASSFETSGYEQYF; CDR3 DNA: TGTGCCAGCAGCTTCGAGACTAGCGGCTACGAGCAGTACTTC
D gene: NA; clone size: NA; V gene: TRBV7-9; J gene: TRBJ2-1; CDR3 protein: CASSDGRHNEQFF; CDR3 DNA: TGTGCCAGCAGTGACGGGCGACACAATGAGCAGTTCTTC
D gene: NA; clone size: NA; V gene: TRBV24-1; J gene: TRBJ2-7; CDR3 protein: CATSSGSSYEQYF; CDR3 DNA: TGTGCCACCTCCAGCGGTTCCTCCTACGAGCAGTACTTC
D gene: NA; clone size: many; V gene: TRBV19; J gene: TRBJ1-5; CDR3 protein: CASSMGSALNQPQHF; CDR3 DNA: TGTGCCAGTAGTATGGGCAGTGCCCTTAATCAGCCCCAGCATTTT
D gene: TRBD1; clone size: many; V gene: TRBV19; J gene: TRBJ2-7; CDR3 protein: CASTSQGDEQYF; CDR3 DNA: TGTGCCAGTACATCCCAGGGGGACGAGCAGTACTTC
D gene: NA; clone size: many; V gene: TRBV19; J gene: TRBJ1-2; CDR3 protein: CASSSSRRGGYTF; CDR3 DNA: TGTGCCAGTAGTAGTTCACGAAGAGGGGGCTACACCTTC
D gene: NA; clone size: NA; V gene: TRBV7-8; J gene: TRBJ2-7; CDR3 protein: CASSRPGRLFYEQYF; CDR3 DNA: TGTGCCAGCAGCCGGCCGGGCAGGCTATTCTACGAGCAGTACTTC
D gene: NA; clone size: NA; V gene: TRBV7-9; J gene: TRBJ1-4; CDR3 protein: CASSLAQIEKLFF; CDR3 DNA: TGTGCCAGCAGTTTAGCTCAAATTGAAAAACTGTTTTTT
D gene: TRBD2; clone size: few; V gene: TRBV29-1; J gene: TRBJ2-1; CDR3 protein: CSVDRSASGSINEQFF; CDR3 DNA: TGCAGCGTTGATAGATCGGCTAGCGGGAGTATCAATGAGCAGTTCTTC
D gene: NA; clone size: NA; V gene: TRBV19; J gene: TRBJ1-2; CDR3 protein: CASSMPTGVDGYTF; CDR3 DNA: TGTGCCAGTAGTATGCCAACAGGAGTAGATGGCTACACCTTC
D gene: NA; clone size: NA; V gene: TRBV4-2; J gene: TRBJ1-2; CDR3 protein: CASSQGPRTHGYTF; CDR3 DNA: TGTGCCAGCAGCCAAGGCCCACGTACGCATGGCTACACCTTC
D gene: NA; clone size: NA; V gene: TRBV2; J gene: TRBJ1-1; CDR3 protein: CASSVTEPEAFF; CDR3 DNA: TGTGCCAGCAGTGTTACCGAGCCTGAAGCTTTCTTT
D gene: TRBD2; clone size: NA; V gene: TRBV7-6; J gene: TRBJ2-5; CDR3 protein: CASSSQTSGRATGETQYF; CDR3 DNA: TGTGCCAGCAGCTCCCAGACTAGCGGGAGGGCCACCGGAGAGACCCAGTACTTC
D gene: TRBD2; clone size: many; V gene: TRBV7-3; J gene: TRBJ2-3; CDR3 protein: CASSLMGGLLTSGSLGTQYF; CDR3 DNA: TGTGCCAGCAGCTTAATGGGCGGACTCCTGACTAGCGGGAGTTTAGGTACGCAGTATTTT
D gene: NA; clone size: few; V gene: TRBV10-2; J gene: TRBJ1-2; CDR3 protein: CATRPGVGYGYTF; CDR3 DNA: TGCGCCACAAGACCGGGGGTGGGCTATGGCTACACCTTC
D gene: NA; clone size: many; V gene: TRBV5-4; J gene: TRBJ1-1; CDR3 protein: CASSLTGLNTEAFF; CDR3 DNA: TGTGCCAGCAGCTTGACGGGGTTGAACACTGAAGCTTTCTTT
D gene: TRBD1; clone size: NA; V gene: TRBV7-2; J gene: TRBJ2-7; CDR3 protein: CASSLEPGGGQYF; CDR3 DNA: TGTGCCAGCAGCTTAGAACCAGGGGGCGGGCAGTACTTC
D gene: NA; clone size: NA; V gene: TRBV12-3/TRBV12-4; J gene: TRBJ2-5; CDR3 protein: CASSPYQETQYF; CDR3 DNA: TGTGCCAGCAGTCCGTACCAAGAGACCCAGTACTTC
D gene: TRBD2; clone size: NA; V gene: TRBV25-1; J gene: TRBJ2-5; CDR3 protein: CASSEFWLAVGAQYF; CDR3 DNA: TGTGCCAGCAGTGAATTTTGGCTAGCGGTAGGGGCCCAGTACTTC
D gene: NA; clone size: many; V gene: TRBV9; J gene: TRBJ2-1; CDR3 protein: CASSVGPEYDEQFF; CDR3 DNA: TGTGCCAGCAGCGTAGGGCCAGAGTACGATGAGCAGTTCTTC
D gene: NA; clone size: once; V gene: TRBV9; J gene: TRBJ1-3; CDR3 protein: CASSAPGSGNTIYF; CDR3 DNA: TGTGCCAGCAGTGCACCAGGGAGTGGAAACACCATATATTTT
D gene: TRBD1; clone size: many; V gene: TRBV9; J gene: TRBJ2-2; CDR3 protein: CASSATDRGRTGELFF; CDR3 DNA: TGTGCCAGCAGCGCGACCGACAGGGGGCGAACCGGGGAGCTGTTTTTT
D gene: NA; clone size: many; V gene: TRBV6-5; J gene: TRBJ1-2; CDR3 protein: CASSYGSYYGYTF; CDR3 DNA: TGTGCCAGCAGTTATGGGAGCTACTATGGCTACACCTTC
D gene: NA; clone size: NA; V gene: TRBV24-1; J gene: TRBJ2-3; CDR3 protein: CATSDYGIADTQYF; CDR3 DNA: TGTGCCACCAGTGATTACGGGATCGCAGATACGCAGTATTTT
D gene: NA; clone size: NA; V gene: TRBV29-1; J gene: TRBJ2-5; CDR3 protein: CSVVYLQTQYF; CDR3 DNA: TGCAGCGTTGTGTATTTACAGACCCAGTACTTC